The clone carrying this T cell receptor (beta chain) was seen at least ten times. V lost 6 bases and J 0 bases, leaving 15 bases between the germline ends. The CDR3 has 15 amino acids. The germline V gene has CDR1 MDHEN and CDR2 SYDVKM. The data derive from a study of regulatory T cells in long-lasting Graves disease. Time point specified: newly diagnosed GD, antithyroid drugs for less than 3 months. PBMCs provided the RNA from which the TCR library was made. The authors built TCR beta libraries using iRepertoire HTBI primers and Arm-PCR of CDR3 regions. Using its own MiXCR run on the multiplex PCR reads, TCRdb lists one record per CDR3 protein. The sample has hundreds of thousands of distinct CDR3 sequences; around 17% are singletons. The same sample was also studied in work on T cells in Graves' hyperthyroidism and ophthalmopathy.

The receptor was isolated from a woman aged 25-40 years with Graves disease. The specimen comprised peripheral blood mononuclear cells (PBMCs), sampled at new diagnosis, from a patient treated with antithyroid drugs. The V gene is TRBV28, the J gene TRBJ2-7, with a tentative D call TRBD2 (5 bases). CDR3 in DNA: TGTGCCAGCAGGAGTCGGCGGGTTAGCTCCTACGAGCAGTACTTC. This gives the protein CASRSRRVSSYEQYF.